Listed here is a single TCR beta chain. Only a few counts were recorded for this clonotype. Its antigen is not yet known. Base quality data are lacking; no much larger clone is found one base away. This specimen comes from a study of blood T cells in healthy people across ages (dated by TCRdb to about 2015). General notes on the study: In model experiments, template switching captured roughly one uniquely barcoded TCR beta cDNA molecule for every two T cells. The study measured age-related changes in TCR beta repertoire diversity using deep sequencing normalized with unique cDNA molecular identifiers. Donors were grouped into four age groups: young (average 16 years), middle-aged (39), aged (around 60) and long-lived (just over 80). Using the same blood draw, the study looked at two additional independent replicas of 1 million unique cDNA reads for two donors, one aged 18 to 30 and the other aged 80 or older. General conclusions and limits of the study: The long-lived group showed more naive CD4+ T cells, fewer expanded clones and increased TCR diversity than the aged group, suggesting age selection. Observed TCR beta diversity correlated strongly with the percentage of naive T cells measured by flow cytometry. Conclusive comparison of naive and antigen-experienced compartments was prevented by the profiling of bulk unsorted PBMCs. As age increased, observed TCR beta diversity per million T cells dropped in a roughly linear way, and a significant reduction was already evident by age roughly 40. Donor CMV infection status was unknown, potentially confounding age-related changes in expanded clonotypes. Estimates of total diversity based on one million sequenced T cells were considered lower bounds and underestimates.

Donors were around 37 systemically healthy Caucasian individuals from Russia aged roughly 6 to 95 years. Each donor gave around 9.9 milliliters of peripheral blood, collected into EDTA-treated Vacutainer tubes. Ficoll-Paque density-gradient centrifugation was used to isolate PBMCs, with at least 7 million obtained per sample. Trizol reagent was used to extract total RNA from the PBMCs, yielding at least 5.5 micrograms per sample. The percentages of naive CD45RAhigh/CD27high T cells were determined by flow cytometry on a PBMC aliquot from every donor. V is reduced by 4 bases and J by 7 bases, leaving a spacing of 14 bases between them. From the cysteine through the phenylalanine, the CDR3 covers 13 amino acids. Kept here is only the CDR3 DNA, which spans 39 bases and is read in frame from base 1. The germline V gene encodes CDR1 DFQATT and CDR2 SNEGSKA (reference sequence). Receptor libraries were prepared by 5' RACE. TCRdb records Illumina HiSeq 2500 as the sequencer. A second about 7 to 11 cycle PCR used a sample-barcoded 5' primer and a J-beta primer mix. A template-switch 5' adaptor carrying 12 random nucleotides introduced a unique molecular identifier onto each TCR beta cDNA molecule. Each sample yielded at least 2.5 million CDR3-containing paired-end reads. First-strand cDNA was synthesized from all RNA with the Mint cDNA synthesis kit, primed by a TRBC-specific oligonucleotide. Following uracil-DNA glycosylase treatment, all cDNA underwent a first 18-cycle PCR with the universal primers M1SS and BC2_uni_R. From the authors' description of their analysis: Each sample was normalized by randomly selecting 1 million high-quality reads, each carrying a distinct molecular identifier. Reads with shared molecular identifiers were discarded instead of being binned into consensus sequences. MiTCR, set to a Q25 quality threshold and the strictest error-elimination algorithm, was used for CDR3 identification, clonotype clustering and error correction. A nonparametric unseen species model with Euler transformation was used to estimate lower-bound total TCR beta diversity. TCRdb cleaned the public reads at Q25 with fastp, built clones with MiXCR and kept in-frame beta chains. Rows are unified per CDR3 protein, each entry keeping the most common DNA and genes. Here the V and J calls rest on TCRdb's processing, not on the authors' analysis. This sample holds some 760,000 distinct CDR3 sequences; more than 20% were observed only once. The top ten clones comprise more than 8% of the sample.

In addition, the sample was reused for a study of T cells of mothers and their children. That second publication adds: Donors were nine systemically healthy Caucasian individuals: three mothers and their six children. cDNA synthesis consumed the entire amount of extracted RNA, loaded at around 1.4 ug RNA in each 15 ul reaction. In the second PCR, the M1S primer added sample barcodes and 2-4 random nucleotides. More than 8 million TCR beta CDR3 reads were obtained from each mother, and some 3 million reads were obtained from each child. TCR recombination output is similarly shaped by thymic selection in related and unrelated pairs, with a minor effect exerted by inherited differences. Normalized repertoire overlap in related mother-child pairs was always slightly higher than in unrelated mother-child pairs, but the difference was never significant. With a sensitivity of 90 to 100 clones per million clonotypes, no persistent microchimeric T cell clones were detected. Deep NGS was used in the study to compare the TCR beta repertoires of mothers and children and to look for features that separate related mother-child pairs from unrelated individuals. Mothers averaged roughly 40 +/- 4 years of age and children averaged around 11 +/- 4 years. After adapter ligation was performed with NEBNext reagents, the libraries were sequenced on an Illumina HiSeq 2000 with 100+100 nt paired-end reads. To prevent cross-contamination, the mother and child libraries were prepared a month apart and were sequenced in separate runs. For each donor, between about 450,000 and 2,300,000 distinct TCR beta clonotypes were identified. Naive TCR beta clonotypes were estimated from low-frequency clonotypes matched to each donor's FACS-determined naive share, without sorting.

This sequence originates from a boy younger than 18 in good health. The chain uses TRBV20-1 and TRBJ2-1, with TRBD1 as a weak D call on 6 bases. Sample: blood. The DNA is as follows: TGCAGTGCTATCGGACAGAACAATAATGAGCAGTTCTTC. This sequence encodes CSAIGQNNNEQFF.